The 29 T cell receptor beta chains below were found in one sample sequenced in a study of blood T cell repertoires in COVID-19. Assay used: immunoSEQ multiplex PCR; TCRdb lists only in-frame clones, some missing. The repertoire consists of fewer than 250,000 clones, with about 83% occurring once and the leading ten covering roughly 2.6%. Sample: peripheral blood. The receptors stem from a middle-aged woman with active or convalescent COVID-19.

This clone has just a few counts. This rearrangement joins TRBV2 to TRBJ1-1; perhaps TRBD1 as D (6 bases). The CDR3 spans 14 residues. Germline V CDR1 and CDR2: SNHLY, FYNNEI. Trimming shortened V by 8 bases and J by 1 base, and 14 bases separated the two germline ends. CDR3 in DNA: TGTGCCAGCCGGCGGGGGGCCGGGAACACTGAAGCTTTCTTT. Encoded protein: CASRRGAGNTEAFF.

This chain links TRBV3-1 (or the pseudogene TRBV3-2) with TRBJ2-1; 7 bases are a match to TRBD2. CDR1 and CDR2 (germline): LGHDT, YNNKEL (reference sequence). The trim removed 5 bases at V and 8 bases at J, leaving 9 bases unmatched. This CDR3 is 14 amino acids long. This CDR3 reads CASSFISSGDEQFF. CDR3 in DNA: TGTGCCAGCAGCTTTATATCTAGCGGCGATGAGCAGTTCTTC.

The V and J genes are TRBV11-2 and TRBJ2-3; TRBD2 agrees at 12 bases. This CDR3 is 16 amino acids long. Trimming took 2 bases from V and 2 from J; bases not matched to a gene: 2. From germline, CDR1 is SGHAT and CDR2 FQNNGV. The CDR3 DNA reads as TGTGCCAGCAGCTTAAGACTAGCGGGGGACACAGATACGCAGTATTTT. It is translated as CASSLRLAGDTDTQYF.

This clone was recorded once. This sequence joins TRBV28 and TRBJ2-7, with 7 bases lining up with TRBD1. This CDR3 has 12 amino acids. In germline, CDR1 is MDHEN, CDR2 SYDVKM. Losses at the gene ends were 6 bases for V and 3 bases for J; bases not matched to a gene: 2. The CDR3 region is CASRRQGYEQYF. CDR3 coding DNA: TGTGCCAGCAGAAGACAGGGCTACGAGCAGTACTTC.

In nucleotides, the CDR3 is TGTGCCAGCATTCTGATGCGCCAAGAGACCCAGTACTTC. Amino acid sequence: CASILMRQETQYF. This chain connects TRBV2 to TRBJ2-5; no definite D call. The V end lost 7 bases, the J end lost 1 base, and 10 bases lay between the germline ends. The germline gives CDR1 SNHLY, CDR2 FYNNEI. This CDR3 has 13 amino acids. Together with reference TRBV2 and TRBJ2-5, the CDR3 gives the full variable domain: EPEVTQTPSHQVTQMGQEVILRCVPISNHLYFYWYRQILGQKVEFLVSFYNNEISEKSEIFDDQFSVERPDGSNFTLKIRSTKLEDSAMYFCASILMRQETQYFGPGTRLLVL.

The chain is built from TRBV3-1 (or the pseudogene TRBV3-2) and TRBJ1-5; 8 bases line up with TRBD1. The CDR3 extends over 16 amino acids. Germline trimming cut 3 bases from V and 5 bases from J; bases unmatched to any gene: 9. Germline V gene sequence: CDR1 LGHDT, CDR2 YNNKEL (reference sequence). CDR3 nucleotide sequence: TGTGCCAGCAGCCATAATATCGGACAGGGTGATCAGCCCCAGCATTTT. It yields the protein CASSHNIGQGDQPQHF.

The chain employs TRBV3-1 (or the pseudogene TRBV3-2) and TRBJ2-4; tentatively, D is TRBD2 (6 bases). V was trimmed by 0 bases and J by 0 bases, leaving 18 bases between them. The germline gives CDR1 LGHDT, CDR2 YNNKEL (reference sequence). The CDR3 has 19 residues. The CDR3, as DNA: TGTGCCAGCAGCCAAGATGGAGGGTCCACACTTCTAGCCAAAAACATTCAGTACTTC. The encoded protein is CASSQDGGSTLLAKNIQYF.

A word on this clone: Other DNA sequences within the sample encode an identical CDR3. The chain joins TRBV5-1 to TRBJ1-6; perhaps TRBD1 as D (6 bases). The CDR3 has 15 amino acids. Germline CDR1 is SGHRS and CDR2 is YFSETQ. Trimming removed 0 bases from V and 7 bases from J, with 11 bases in between. The CDR3 DNA follows: TGCGCCAGCAGCTTGGGGGGGGGCGAGAATTCACCCCTCCACTTT. As protein: CASSLGGGENSPLHF.

The chain couples TRBV5-6 to TRBJ2-5, with 12 nucleotides matching TRBD2. This CDR3 is 14 amino acids long. The V segment lost 6 bases and the J segment 4 bases; nucleotides outside the gene matches: 4. Germline values: CDR1 SGHDT, CDR2 YYEEEE. The chain's CDR3 is CASTSGGVPETQYF. The CDR3 DNA is TGTGCCAGCACTAGCGGGGGGGTCCCAGAGACCCAGTACTTC. The full variable domain, completed using reference TRBV5-6 and TRBJ2-5, is DAGVTQSPTHLIKTRGQQVTLRCSPKSGHDTVSWYQQALGQGPQFIFQYYEEEERQRGNFPDRFSGHQFPNYSSELNVNALLLGDSALYLCASTSGGVPETQYFGPGTRLLVL.

V gene TRBV11-2 combines with J gene TRBJ1-2; no definite D call. This CDR3 is 14 amino acids long. Looked up from germline, CDR1 is SGHAT and CDR2 is FQNNGV. V shed 1 base and J shed 5 bases, with 11 bases lying between them. The DNA for the CDR3 is TGTGCCAGCAGCTTAGGGCCTAGATCTTATGGCTACACCTTC. This sequence encodes CASSLGPRSYGYTF.

The gene calls are TRBV3-1 (or the pseudogene TRBV3-2) and TRBJ1-2; D may be TRBD1 (5 bases). The germline V gene has CDR1 LGHDT and CDR2 YNNKEL (reference sequence). CDR3 length: 16 amino acids. V lost 0 bases to trimming and J lost 3 bases, with 14 bases between them. This CDR3 is CASSQDSQGAHYGYTF. CDR3 DNA sequence: TGTGCCAGCAGCCAAGATTCGCAAGGGGCCCACTATGGCTACACCTTC.

The genes are TRBV6-5 and TRBJ1-1; D unclear. CDR3 length: 15 amino acids. CDR1 is MNHEY, CDR2 SVGAGI, per germline. Trimming shortened V by 0 bases and J by 1 base, and 9 bases separated the two germline ends. Here the CDR3 reads CASSYSSGKNTEAFF. DNA of the CDR3: TGTGCCAGCAGTTACTCGAGCGGTAAGAACACTGAAGCTTTCTTT.

The chain joins TRBV7-2 to TRBJ1-5; TRBD1 is a possible D gene (5 bases). Germline assignment: CDR1 SGHTA and CDR2 FQGNSA. The CDR3 totals 15 residues. Trimming removed 1 base from V and 4 bases from J, with 11 bases in between. CDR3 coding DNA: TGTGCCAGCAGCTTAGACGGCAGGGATAATCAGCCCCAGCATTTT. It codes for CASSLDGRDNQPQHF.

This chain links TRBV5-4 with TRBJ2-5; D unresolved. This CDR3 is built from 13 residues. CDR1 is SGHNT and CDR2 is YYREEE in the germline V gene (reference sequence). V was shortened by 0 bases and J by 4 bases, with 7 bases between the two germline ends. CDR3 nucleotides: TGTGCCAGCAGCTTGGCGGGTTCAGAGACCCAGTACTTC. Encoded protein: CASSLAGSETQYF.

This clone was seen ten or more times. This chain connects TRBV19 to TRBJ2-2, with TRBD2 matching over 11 bases. The CDR3 is made up of 15 amino acids. Germline CDR1 LNHDA, CDR2 SQIVND (reference sequence). The junction had 6 bases not matched to a gene; V was cut back by 6 bases and J by 6 bases. The CDR3 DNA follows: TGTGCCAGTAGAGAACTAGCGGGAGTCCCCGGGGAGCTGTTTTTT. This codes for CASRELAGVPGELFF.

The chain uses TRBV2 and TRBJ1-1, with 10 bases lining up with TRBD1. The CDR3 runs 17 residues. J lost 5 bases, V lost 6 bases, and 15 bases had no gene match. Germline assignment: CDR1 SNHLY and CDR2 FYNNEI. CDR3 protein: CASRGRDRGSGGTEAFF. The CDR3 nucleotides read TGTGCCAGCAGGGGCCGGGACAGGGGTTCCGGGGGGACTGAAGCTTTCTTT.

This clone was observed once. This chain links TRBV5-5 with TRBJ2-7; D might be TRBD2 (5 bases). This CDR3 region has 14 residues. The V gene's germline CDR1 is SGHKS and CDR2 YYEKEE (reference sequence). Trimming cost V 4 bases and J 3 bases, with 14 bases left between them. CDR3 coding DNA: TGTGCCAGCAGCCTGGCCCGGGAAGACTACGAGCAGTACTTC. Its protein is CASSLAREDYEQYF. The full variable domain, its missing parts supplied by reference TRBV5-5 and TRBJ2-7, is DAGVTQSPTHLIKTRGQQVTLRCSPISGHKSVSWYQQVLGQGPQFIFQYYEKEERGRGNFPDRFSARQFPNYSSELNVNALLLGDSALYLCASSLAREDYEQYFGPGTRLTVT.

This clone was counted only a few times. V is TRBV5-1 and J is TRBJ1-1, with 7 bases identical to TRBD1. The length of the CDR3 is 13 residues. The V and J ends lost 5 bases and 8 bases, in that order; junction bases with no gene match: 9. Looked up from germline, CDR1 is SGHRS and CDR2 is YFSETQ. The CDR3, as DNA: TGCGCCAGCAGTCCATACCCGGGACAGGAAGCTTTCTTT. Protein sequence: CASSPYPGQEAFF. The whole variable domain, filled in from reference TRBV5-1 and TRBJ1-1, reads KAGVTQTPRYLIKTRGQQVTLSCSPISGHRSVSWYQQTPGQGLQFLFEYFSETQRNKGNFPGRFSGRQFSNSRSEMNVSTLELGDSALYLCASSPYPGQEAFFGQGTRLTVV.

V gene TRBV19 combines with J gene TRBJ2-1, with D perhaps matching TRBD1 (6 bases). V lost 5 bases to trimming and J lost 5 bases, with 16 bases between them. The CDR3 length is 15 residues. The germline CDR1 and CDR2 sequences are LNHDA and SQIVND (reference sequence). CDR3 region: CASSFGWGPDNEQFF. The CDR3 DNA reads TGTGCCAGTAGTTTCGGGTGGGGGCCGGACAATGAGCAGTTCTTC.

This clone was detected a few times. The genes are TRBV7-2 and TRBJ1-6; D possibly corresponds to TRBD1 (5 bases). There are 13 residues in the CDR3. Germline V CDR1 and CDR2: SGHTA, FQGNSA. V dropped 5 bases and J dropped 10 bases, with 12 bases sitting between them. CDR3 loop: CASSNPGNSPLHF. CDR3 sequence (DNA): TGTGCCAGCAGCAACCCAGGGAACTCACCCCTCCACTTT.

The chain uses TRBV11-3 and TRBJ1-1; D might be TRBD1 (5 bases). Trimming took off 3 bases at V and 2 bases at J, with 13 bases between the two ends. The germline gives CDR1 SGHNT, CDR2 YENEEA. This CDR3 is built from 15 residues. The DNA for the CDR3 is TGTGCCAGCAGCTTTGGTTACCAGGGTAACACTGAAGCTTTCTTT. Residues: CASSFGYQGNTEAFF.

Only one count was recorded for this clone. This sequence joins TRBV9 and TRBJ2-3; possible D gene TRBD1, 6 bases. Deletions cut 0 bases from V and 1 base from J, with 9 bases between. The CDR3 is 15 residues long. Germline V gene data show CDR1 as SGDLS and CDR2 as YYNGEE. The CDR3 region has the DNA TGTGCCAGCAGCGTAGCGGGACACGGCACAGATACGCAGTATTTT. It is translated as CASSVAGHGTDTQYF.

The chain combines TRBV7-9 with TRBJ1-1; D call uncertain. V lost 5 bases, J lost 5 bases, and 30 bases lay in between. There are 19 residues in the CDR3. Germline V gene data show CDR1 as SEHNR and CDR2 as FQNEAQ (reference sequence). CDR3 sequence: CASSNPPVRWIVPRTEAFF. The CDR3, as DNA: TGTGCCAGCAGCAACCCTCCCGTGAGATGGATTGTCCCGAGGACTGAAGCTTTCTTT. Combining the CDR3 with reference TRBV7-9 and TRBJ1-1 gives the whole variable domain DTGVSQNPRHKITKRGQNVTFRCDPISEHNRLYWYRQTLGQGPEFLTYFQNEAQLEKSRLLSDRFSAERPKGSFSTLEIQRTEQGDSAMYLCASSNPPVRWIVPRTEAFFGQGTRLTVV.

In its sample, this clone was seen once. The genes are TRBV11-2 and TRBJ2-1, with 7 bases lining up with TRBD2. Germline V CDR1 and CDR2: SGHAT, FQNNGV. The length of the CDR3 is 18 residues. J gave up 7 bases and V 5 bases, and 20 bases lay outside the gene matches. The CDR3 DNA reads TGTGCCAGCAGCCCCCCTCCAACCCCGACCGGGGGGAATAATGAGCAGTTCTTC. It translates to CASSPPPTPTGGNNEQFF.

This chain uses TRBV11-2 with TRBJ1-2; 7 bases map to TRBD1. Germline V gives CDR1 SGHAT, CDR2 FQNNGV. Trimming took 1 base from V and 2 from J; bases not matched to a gene: 4. The CDR3 totals 15 residues. CDR3 coding DNA: TGTGCCAGCAGCTTAGGGTTGGACAGGAACTATGGCTACACCTTC. This gives the protein CASSLGLDRNYGYTF. The full variable domain, completed using reference TRBV11-2 and TRBJ1-2, is EAGVAQSPRYKIIEKRQSVAFWCNPISGHATLYWYQQILGQGPKLLIQFQNNGVVDDSQLPKDRFSAERLKGVDSTLKIQPAKLEDSAVYLCASSLGLDRNYGYTFGSGTRLTVV.

V and J are TRBV19 and TRBJ1-1; D remains unclear. V lost 7 bases to trimming and J lost 1 base, with 10 bases between them. The CDR3 has 13 amino acids. Germline V gene data show CDR1 as LNHDA and CDR2 as SQIVND (reference sequence). The CDR3 spells CASTFRANTEAFF. CDR3 bases: TGTGCCAGTACCTTCCGAGCGAACACTGAAGCTTTCTTT.

This chain links TRBV7-6 with TRBJ1-2, with D perhaps TRBD1 (6 bases). Looked up from germline, CDR1 is SGHVS and CDR2 is FNYEAQ. This CDR3 spans 13 amino acids. Trimming shortened V by 5 bases and J by 3 bases, and 10 bases separated the two germline ends. The CDR3 DNA is TGTGCCAGCAGCGCGACAGGTTACTATGGCTACACCTTC. Its translation: CASSATGYYGYTF.

This chain joins TRBV10-3 and TRBJ1-5; D perhaps matches TRBD1 (6 bases). Trimming took 10 bases from V and 3 from J, leaving 16 bases between them. The V gene's germline CDR1 is ENHRY and CDR2 SYGVKD. CDR3 size: 14 residues. The CDR3 loop is CATTATGINQPQHF. CDR3 nucleotide sequence: TGTGCCACTACCGCGACAGGCATCAATCAGCCCCAGCATTTT.

The chain is built from TRBV1 and TRBJ1-2; the table's D gene call, TRBD1, was not cross checked with the DNA. TRBV1 is labeled a pseudogene. This CDR3 region has 15 residues. This CDR3 is CTSSHRDRGRYGYTF. The CDR3 DNA is TGCACCAGCAGCCACAGAGACAGGGGTAGGTATGGCTACACCTTC.